Below, 21 T cell receptor beta chains from the same sample are listed, as sequenced in a study of kidney transplant recipient with SARS-CoV-2 infection. Each CDR3 protein gets one entry after TCRdb re-called the reads with MiXCR. Of approximately 250,000 distinct CDR3 sequences listed, around 26% are singletons. Sequenced here: a blood sample, sampled at baseline and on day 111 from a kidney transplant recipient. These receptors were collected from a male patient aged 30 to 40 who had COVID-19 and was a kidney transplant recipient. Some of these T cells may belong to the graft donor.

CDR3 sequence reads: CASGGLRECRKTYGYTF. Here the CDR3 DNA reads TGTGCCAGCGGTGGATTGCGGGAATGTAGAAAGACCTATGGCTACACCTTC. J is TRBJ1-2 and V is TRBV6-1; D remains ambiguous. Germline CDR1 MNHNS, CDR2 SASEGT. V lost 8 bases, J lost 4 bases, and 26 bases lay in between. The CDR3 has 17 amino acids.

This clonotype was counted many times. The genes are TRBV30 and TRBJ1-2, with TRBD1 as a possible D gene (5 bases). Germline V gene sequence: CDR1 GTSNPN, CDR2 SVGIG (reference sequence). Trimming stripped 5 bases from V and 0 bases from J, with 10 bases between. CDR3 length equals 13 residues. The DNA of the CDR3 is TGTGCCTGGTTGGACAACCCTAACTATGGCTACACCTTC. Translating gives CAWLDNPNYGYTF.

With regard to this clonotype: Given a much more abundant clone one base away, this may be a read error. The rearrangement uses TRBV5-4 and TRBJ1-2, with D unclear. Trimming cost V 7 bases and J 4 bases, with 23 bases left between them. The CDR3 extends over 16 amino acids. Germline CDR1 SGHNT, CDR2 YYREEE (reference sequence). The CDR3 reads CASQSNVPGKTYGYTF. The CDR3 nucleotides read TGTGCCAGCCAATCTAACGTACCAGGAAAGACCTATGGCTACACCTTC.

Notes on this clonotype: This could be a read error, since a much larger clone is one nucleotide away. V usage is TRBV14 and J usage is TRBJ2-5; perhaps TRBD2 as D (6 bases). The CDR3 extends over 14 amino acids. V lost 4 bases and J lost 13, with 22 bases in between. Germline V gene data show CDR1 as SGHDN and CDR2 as FVKESK. CDR3 DNA: TGTGCCAGCAGCCCCTTCATGGGAGGAGTGGAGCGGTACTTC. Encoded protein: CASSPFMGGVERYF.

Worth noting for this clonotype: Since the CDR3 does not end with the conserved phenylalanine or tryptophan, this likely comes from a read error. This sequence joins TRBV29-1 and TRBJ1-1; 10 bases are shared with TRBD1. In germline, CDR1 is SQVTM, CDR2 ANQGSEA. CDR3 length: 16 amino acids. V shed 4 bases and J 5 bases; nucleotides not matched to a gene: 13. The CDR3 sequence: CSVGGGGQGPRTEAFL. The CDR3 nucleotides are TGCAGCGTTGGGGGTGGGGGACAGGGGCCGAGGACTGAAGCTTTCCTT.

In the case of this clonotype: The final CDR3 position lacks the conserved phenylalanine or tryptophan, pointing to a likely read error. The V gene is TRBV11-1, the J gene TRBJ2-1; TRBD2 is a possible D gene (5 bases). With 4 bases removed from V and 0 bases from J, the gap between germline ends came to 10 bases. Germline V gene sequence: CDR1 SGHAT, CDR2 FQDESV (reference sequence). The CDR3 has 15 amino acids. The CDR3 DNA is TGTGCCAGCAGCTCCTATAGCGACTCCTACAATGAGCAGTTCCTC. This gives the protein CASSSYSDSYNEQFL.

The table lists this clonotype with many counts. V gene TRBV27 combines with J gene TRBJ1-2; TRBD1 might be the D (6 bases). CDR1 is MNHEY, CDR2 SMNVEV, per germline (reference sequence). With 5 bases removed from V and 1 base from J, the gap between germline ends came to 17 bases. This CDR3 contains 16 residues. Written as DNA, the CDR3 is TGTGCCAGCAGTAGAGGGGGGACACCAGTTAACTATGGCTACACCTTC. This sequence encodes CASSRGGTPVNYGYTF.

Remarks on this clonotype: A much more abundant neighbour one base away suggests this may be a read error. The chain links TRBV19 to TRBJ1-5; TRBD1 matches 7 bases. Per the germline V gene, CDR1 is LNHDA and CDR2 is SQIVND (reference sequence). The CDR3 covers 15 residues. This chain's CDR3 is CASSIRQGGNQPRHF. The DNA for the CDR3 is TGTGCCAGTAGTATTCGACAGGGCGGCAATCAGCCCCGGCATTTT.

Points on this clonotype: A far more abundant clone sits one base away, making this likely a read error. The chain links TRBV5-6 to TRBJ2-1; 10 nucleotides match TRBD2. The DNA end is a closer match to TRBJ2-7, so the J assignment may be wrong. CDR3 length equals 16 residues. Germline-derived CDR1 and CDR2 are SGHDT and YYEEEE. This CDR3 is CTSSLGSSGSLGEQYF. CDR3 DNA sequence: TGTACCAGCAGCTTGGGTTCTAGCGGGAGTCTAGGCGAGCAGTACTTC.

The chain combines TRBV20-1 with TRBJ2-5; D remains ambiguous. Trimming cost V 5 bases and J 1 base, with 14 bases left between them. CDR1 and CDR2 (germline): DFQATT, SNEGSKA (reference sequence). CDR3 length equals 14 residues. The CDR3 protein is CSASTSLGQETQYF. CDR3 nucleotide sequence: TGCAGTGCTTCAACCTCCTTGGGCCAAGAGACCCAGTACTTC.

This clonotype was observed many times. This chain connects TRBV4-2 to TRBJ2-7; D unresolved. V lost 0 bases, J lost 2 bases, and 11 bases lay in between. Per the germline V gene, CDR1 is LGHNA and CDR2 is YNFKEQ. The CDR3 is 15 amino acids. CDR3 residues: CASSQDSGPTYEQYF. CDR3 bases: TGTGCCAGCAGCCAAGATTCAGGTCCCACCTACGAGCAGTACTTC.

This clonotype appeared many times. The chain joins TRBV11-2 to TRBJ1-2, with D hard to call. The CDR3 extends over 17 amino acids. Per germline, CDR1 SGHAT and CDR2 FQNNGV. The V gene lost 3 bases and the J gene lost 4 bases, with 21 bases spanning the gap. The CDR3 coding sequence is TGTGCCAGCAGCTTCCTCGCAACAAGCAGAAAGACCTATGGCTACACCTTC. Translation: CASSFLATSRKTYGYTF.

Many counts were recorded for this clonotype. The DNA is left out, because the CDR3 cannot be placed on it with certainty; the CDR3 is given as TCRdb lists it. This chain links TRBV7-5 with TRBJ1-2. TRBV7-5 is a documented pseudogene. The CDR3 spans 19 amino acids, including both terminal residues. The CDR3 spells CISVPEVIDEVGKTYGYTF.

This clonotype has ten or more counts. The chain employs TRBV19 and TRBJ1-2, with D possibly TRBD1 on 5 matching bases. V dropped 5 bases and J dropped 4 bases, with 23 bases sitting between them. Germline values: CDR1 LNHDA, CDR2 SQIVND (reference sequence). This CDR3 is 17 amino acids long. The CDR3 DNA is TGTGCCAGTAGTTTCATCAGGACAAATCGAAAGACCTATGGCTACACCTTC. This codes for CASSFIRTNRKTYGYTF.

The chain couples TRBV27 to TRBJ2-3; D may correspond to TRBD1 or TRBD2 (5 bases each). The CDR3 runs to 11 residues. From germline, CDR1 is MNHEY and CDR2 SMNVEV (reference sequence). V dropped 5 bases and J dropped 14 bases, with 14 bases sitting between them. The CDR3 loop reads CASSNGALAYF. CDR3 in DNA: TGTGCCAGCAGTAACGGGGCTTTGGCGTATTTT.

This clonotype was counted ten times or more. V gene TRBV7-2 combines with J gene TRBJ2-7; 12 nucleotides agree with TRBD2. The J segment lost 5 bases and the V segment lost 5 bases, leaving 7 bases of the junction unmatched. CDR3 size: 15 residues. CDR1 and CDR2 from the germline V gene are SGHTA and FQGNSA. The CDR3 nucleotides are TGTGCCAGCAGCCTTATACTAGCGGGAGGTGACGAGCAGTACTTC. Its translation: CASSLILAGGDEQYF. The entire variable domain, with the rest obtained from reference TRBV7-2 and TRBJ2-7, is as follows: GAGVSQSPSNKVTEKGKDVELRCDPISGHTALYWYRQSLGQGLEFLIYFQGNSAPDKSGLPSDRFSAERTGGSVSTLTIQRTQQEDSAVYLCASSLILAGGDEQYFGPGTRLTVT.

The table lists this clonotype with a few counts. V is TRBV20-1 and J is TRBJ1-4; D uncertain. V gave up 3 bases and J gave up 8 bases, with 10 bases separating them. Germline values: CDR1 DFQATT, CDR2 SNEGSKA (reference sequence). The CDR3 has 12 amino acids. CDR3: CSARVSGEKLFF. For the CDR3, the DNA is TGCAGTGCTAGGGTTTCGGGGGAAAAACTGTTTTTT.

This clonotype was observed many times. The J gene is TRBJ1-3, the V gene TRBV10-3; TRBD1 might be the D (6 bases). The CDR3 covers 14 residues. CDR1 ENHRY and CDR2 SYGVKD come from the germline V gene. The germline V and J ends were trimmed by 8 bases and 0 bases, with 11 bases remaining between them. The CDR3 protein is CAIEAGHSGNTIYF. The CDR3 bases are TGTGCCATCGAGGCGGGACACTCTGGAAACACCATATATTTT.

A word on this clonotype: This clone may be a read error of a much larger clone one base away. The rearrangement uses TRBV30 and TRBJ1-2, with no clear D. Germline lookup yields CDR1 GTSNPN and CDR2 SVGIG (reference sequence). The CDR3 spans 16 residues. Trimming shortened V by 5 bases and J by 4 bases, and 23 bases separated the two germline ends. The CDR3 reads CAWLNKRYRKAYGYTF. The DNA for the CDR3 is TGTGCCTGGCTAAACAAGCGTTATAGAAAGGCCTATGGCTACACCTTC.

This clonotype came up many times. The CDR3 sequence: CASSTSSGQYF. The DNA of the CDR3 is TGTGCCAGTAGTACCTCCTCCGGGCAGTACTTC. The V gene is TRBV19, the J gene TRBJ2-7; D gene uncertain. V shed 4 bases and J shed 9 bases, with 10 bases lying between them. This CDR3 contains 11 residues. From germline, CDR1 is LNHDA and CDR2 SQIVND (reference sequence).

This clonotype occurred a few times. It may be a read error: a sequence one base away is much more abundant. V and J are TRBV2 and TRBJ1-5; D gene ambiguous. This CDR3 is 13 amino acids long. Germline V gene data show CDR1 as SNHLY and CDR2 as FYNNEI. DNA of the CDR3: TGTGCCGGCAGTGAATTCCGCAATCAGCCCCAGCATTTT. Protein product: CAGSEFRNQPQHF. The full variable domain, completed using reference TRBV2 and TRBJ1-5, is EPEVTQTPSHQVTQMGQEVILRCVPISNHLYFYWYRQILGQKVEFLVSFYNNEISEKSEIFDDQFSVERPDGSNFTLKIRSTKLEDSAMYFCAGSEFRNQPQHFGDGTRLSIL.